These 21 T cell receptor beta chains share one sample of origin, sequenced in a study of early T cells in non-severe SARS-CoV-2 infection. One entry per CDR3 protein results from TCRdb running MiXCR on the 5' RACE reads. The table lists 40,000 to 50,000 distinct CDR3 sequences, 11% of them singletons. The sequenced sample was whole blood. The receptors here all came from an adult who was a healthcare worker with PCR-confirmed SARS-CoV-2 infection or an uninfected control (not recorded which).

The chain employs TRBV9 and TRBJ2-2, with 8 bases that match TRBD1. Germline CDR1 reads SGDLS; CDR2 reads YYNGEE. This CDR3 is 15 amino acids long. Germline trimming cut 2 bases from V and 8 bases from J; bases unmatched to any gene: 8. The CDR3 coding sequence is TGTGCCAGCAGCGTCGGGACAGGTCGGGCGGGGGAGCTGTTTTTT. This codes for CASSVGTGRAGELFF.

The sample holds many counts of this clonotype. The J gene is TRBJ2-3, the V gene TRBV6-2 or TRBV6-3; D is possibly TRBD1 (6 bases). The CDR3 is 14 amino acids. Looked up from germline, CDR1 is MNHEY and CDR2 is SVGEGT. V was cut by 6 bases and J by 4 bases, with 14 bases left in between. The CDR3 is CASRFLQGADTQYF. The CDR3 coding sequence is TGTGCCAGCAGGTTCCTACAGGGTGCAGATACGCAGTATTTT.

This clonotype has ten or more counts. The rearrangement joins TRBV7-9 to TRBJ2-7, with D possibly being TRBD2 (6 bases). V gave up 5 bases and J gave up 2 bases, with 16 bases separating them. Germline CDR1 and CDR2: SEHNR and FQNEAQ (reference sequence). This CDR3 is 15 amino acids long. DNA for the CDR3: TGTGCCAGCAGCACTCTAAGCGGGTTCGCCTACGAGCAGTACTTC. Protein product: CASSTLSGFAYEQYF.

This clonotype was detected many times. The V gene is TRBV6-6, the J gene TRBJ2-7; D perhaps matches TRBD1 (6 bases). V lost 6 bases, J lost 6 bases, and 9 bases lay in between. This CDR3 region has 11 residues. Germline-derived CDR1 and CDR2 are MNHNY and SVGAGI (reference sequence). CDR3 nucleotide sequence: TGTGCCAGCAGCTCGGACAGCGAGCAGTACTTC. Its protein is CASSSDSEQYF.

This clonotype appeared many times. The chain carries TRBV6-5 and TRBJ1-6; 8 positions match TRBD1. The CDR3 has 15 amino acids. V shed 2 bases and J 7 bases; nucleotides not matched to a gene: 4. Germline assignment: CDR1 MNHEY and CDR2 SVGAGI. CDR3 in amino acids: CASSYGDRPNSPLHF. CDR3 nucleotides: TGTGCCAGCAGTTACGGGGACAGGCCGAATTCACCCCTCCACTTT.

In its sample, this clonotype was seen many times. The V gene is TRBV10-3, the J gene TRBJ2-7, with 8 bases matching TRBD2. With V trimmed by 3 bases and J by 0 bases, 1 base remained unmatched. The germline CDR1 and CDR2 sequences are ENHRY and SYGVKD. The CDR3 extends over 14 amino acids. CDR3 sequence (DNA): TGTGCCATCAGTGATCTAGCGGGCTCCTACGAGCAGTACTTC. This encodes CAISDLAGSYEQYF.

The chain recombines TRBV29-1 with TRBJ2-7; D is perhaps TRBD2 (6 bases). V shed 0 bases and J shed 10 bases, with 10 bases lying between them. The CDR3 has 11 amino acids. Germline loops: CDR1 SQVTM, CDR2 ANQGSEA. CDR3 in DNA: TGCAGCGTTGAAGATCGGGAGTTTCAGTACTTC. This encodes CSVEDREFQYF.

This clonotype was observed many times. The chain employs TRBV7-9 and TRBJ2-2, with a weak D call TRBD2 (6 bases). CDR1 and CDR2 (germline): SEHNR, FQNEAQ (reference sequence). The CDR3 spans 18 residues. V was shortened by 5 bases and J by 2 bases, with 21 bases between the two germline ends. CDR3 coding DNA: TGTGCCAGCAGCCCCAAGCTTGGTGGCGGGATAAACACCGGGGAGCTGTTTTTT. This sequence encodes CASSPKLGGGINTGELFF.

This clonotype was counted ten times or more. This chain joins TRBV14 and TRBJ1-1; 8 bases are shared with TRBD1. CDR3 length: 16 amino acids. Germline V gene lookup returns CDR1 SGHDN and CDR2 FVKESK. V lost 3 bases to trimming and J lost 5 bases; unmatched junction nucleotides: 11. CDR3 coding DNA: TGTGCCAGCAGCCACCTGCCTCCGGGACAGGAAACTGAAGCTTTCTTT. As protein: CASSHLPPGQETEAFF.

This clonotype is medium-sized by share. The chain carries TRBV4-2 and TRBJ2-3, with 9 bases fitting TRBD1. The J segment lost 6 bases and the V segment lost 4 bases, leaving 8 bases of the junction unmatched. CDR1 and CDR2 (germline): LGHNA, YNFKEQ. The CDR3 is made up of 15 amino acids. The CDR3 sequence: CASSRGTGGSDTQYF. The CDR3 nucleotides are TGTGCCAGCAGCCGAGGTACAGGGGGCTCCGATACGCAGTATTTT.

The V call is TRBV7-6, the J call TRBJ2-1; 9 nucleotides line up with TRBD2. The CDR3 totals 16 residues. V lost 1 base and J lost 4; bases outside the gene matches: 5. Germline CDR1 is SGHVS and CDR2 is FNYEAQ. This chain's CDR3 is CASSLGAAGGYNEQFF. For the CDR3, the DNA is TGTGCCAGCAGCTTAGGCGCAGCGGGGGGTTACAATGAGCAGTTCTTC. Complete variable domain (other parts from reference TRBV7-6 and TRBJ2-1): GAGVSQSPRYKVTKRGQDVALRCDPISGHVSLYWYRQALGQGPEFLTYFNYEAQQDKSGLPNDRFSAERPEGSISTLTIQRTEQRDSAMYRCASSLGAAGGYNEQFFGPGTRLTVL.

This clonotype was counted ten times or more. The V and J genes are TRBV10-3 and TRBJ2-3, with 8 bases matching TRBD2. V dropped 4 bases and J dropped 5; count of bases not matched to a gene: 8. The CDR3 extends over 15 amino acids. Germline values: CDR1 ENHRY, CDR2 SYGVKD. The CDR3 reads CAISGKRERVDTQYF. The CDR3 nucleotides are TGTGCCATCAGTGGTAAGCGGGAGAGAGTAGATACGCAGTATTTT.

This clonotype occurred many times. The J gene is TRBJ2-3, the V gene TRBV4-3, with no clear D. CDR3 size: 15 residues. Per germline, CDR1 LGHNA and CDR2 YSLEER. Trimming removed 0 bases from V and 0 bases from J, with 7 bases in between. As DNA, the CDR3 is TGCGCCAGCAGCCAAGATGCAGATAGCACAGATACGCAGTATTTT. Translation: CASSQDADSTDTQYF.

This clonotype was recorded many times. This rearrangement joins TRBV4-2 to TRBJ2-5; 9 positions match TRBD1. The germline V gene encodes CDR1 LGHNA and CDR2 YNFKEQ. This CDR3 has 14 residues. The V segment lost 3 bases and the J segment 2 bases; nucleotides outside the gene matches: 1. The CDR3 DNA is TGTGCCAGCAGCCATGGGACAGGGCAAGAGACCCAGTACTTC. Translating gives CASSHGTGQETQYF.

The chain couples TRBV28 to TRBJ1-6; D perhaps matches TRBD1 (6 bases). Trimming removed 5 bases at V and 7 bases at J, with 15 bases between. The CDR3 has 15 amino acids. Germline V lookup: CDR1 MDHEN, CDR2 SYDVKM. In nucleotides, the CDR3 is TGTGCCAGCAGTGACCCACAGGGCTACAATTCACCCCTCCACTTT. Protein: CASSDPQGYNSPLHF.

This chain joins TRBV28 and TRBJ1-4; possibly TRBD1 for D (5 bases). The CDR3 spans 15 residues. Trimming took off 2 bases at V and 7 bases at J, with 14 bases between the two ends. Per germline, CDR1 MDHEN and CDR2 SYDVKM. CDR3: CASSLVVAGIEKLFF. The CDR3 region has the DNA TGTGCCAGCAGTTTAGTGGTGGCAGGGATTGAAAAACTGTTTTTT.

For the CDR3, the DNA is TGTGCCAGCACCTCCGGGCCCGGGGAGCTGTTTTTT. Its translation: CASTSGPGELFF. J is TRBJ2-2 and V is TRBV28; no definite D call. This CDR3 is built from 12 residues. The germline CDR1 and CDR2 sequences are MDHEN and SYDVKM. The V end was cut by 7 bases, the J end by 6 bases, with 9 bases between.

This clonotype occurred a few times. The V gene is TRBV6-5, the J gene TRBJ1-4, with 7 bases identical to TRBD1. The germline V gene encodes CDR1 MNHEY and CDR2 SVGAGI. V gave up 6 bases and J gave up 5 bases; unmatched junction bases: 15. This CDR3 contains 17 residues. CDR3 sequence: CASSFTIKQGRNEKLFF. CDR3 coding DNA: TGTGCCAGCAGCTTTACAATTAAACAGGGGAGGAATGAAAAACTGTTTTTT.

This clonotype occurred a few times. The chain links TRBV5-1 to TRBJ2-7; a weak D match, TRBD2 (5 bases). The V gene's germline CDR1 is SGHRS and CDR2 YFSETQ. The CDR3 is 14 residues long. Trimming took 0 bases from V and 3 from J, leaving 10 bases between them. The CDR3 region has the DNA TGCGCCAGCAGCTTGGACCTCGGACTCTACGAGCAGTACTTC. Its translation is CASSLDLGLYEQYF.

Written as DNA, the CDR3 is TGTGCCAGCAGTTTGGGACAGGGGTCCTACGAGCAGTACTTC. Translating it yields CASSLGQGSYEQYF. V gene TRBV27 combines with J gene TRBJ2-7, with TRBD1 matching over 10 bases. CDR1 and CDR2 from the germline V gene are MNHEY and SMNVEV (reference sequence). V trimming: 3 bases; J trimming: 1 base; junction bases outside the gene matches: 0. The CDR3 extends over 14 amino acids.

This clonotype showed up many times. The CDR3 DNA is TGCGCCAGCAGCCAAGATGTGAGGGTAGACGAGCAGTACTTC. It is translated as CASSQDVRVDEQYF. The chain combines TRBV4-3 with TRBJ2-7, with a possible D match to TRBD2 (5 bases). Germline loops: CDR1 LGHNA, CDR2 YSLEER. V lost 0 bases, J lost 5 bases, and 11 bases lay in between. The CDR3 extends over 14 amino acids.